This TCR beta chain was recorded in a study of blood T cell repertoires in COVID-19. Across the whole study: The origin of the acute and convalescent COVID-19 samples was the United States, Italy and Spain. T cells, B-cell-depleted T cells, or PBMCs supplied cDNA or gDNA.

Per the original data handling: Scientists estimated how many nucleated cells there were by amplifying reference gene primers. Sequencing used immunoSEQ multiplex PCR; TCRdb keeps in-frame clones, though not all of them. The DNA was the basis for D and trimming; V, J and clone size are from that table. In the table there are 110,000 to 150,000 clones, around nine tenths of which are singletons. The CDR3 consists of 14 residues. Germline CDR1 and CDR2: SGHTA and FQGNSA. V shed 8 bases and J 5 bases; nucleotides not matched to a gene: 10. This clone came up a few times. This receptor was taken from a human donor in a cohort sampled during active COVID-19. Material for sequencing was peripheral blood. The chain carries TRBV7-2 and TRBJ2-5; 8 bases match TRBD1. The CDR3, as DNA: TGTGCCAGCGTTGGACAGGGCTCTTCGGAGACCCAGTACTTC. Its protein product is CASVGQGSSETQYF.